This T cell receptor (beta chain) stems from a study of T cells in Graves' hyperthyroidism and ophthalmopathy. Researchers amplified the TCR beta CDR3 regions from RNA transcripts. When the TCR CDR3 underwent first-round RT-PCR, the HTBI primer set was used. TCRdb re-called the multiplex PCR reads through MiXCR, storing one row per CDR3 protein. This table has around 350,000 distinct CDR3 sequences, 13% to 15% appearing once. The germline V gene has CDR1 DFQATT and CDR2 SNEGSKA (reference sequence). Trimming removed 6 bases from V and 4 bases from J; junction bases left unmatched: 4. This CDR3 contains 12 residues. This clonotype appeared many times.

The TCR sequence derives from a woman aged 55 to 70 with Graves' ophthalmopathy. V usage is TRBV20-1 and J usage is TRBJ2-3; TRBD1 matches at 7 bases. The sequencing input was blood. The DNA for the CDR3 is TGCAGTGCAACCGGGACAGCAGATACGCAGTATTTT. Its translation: CSATGTADTQYF.